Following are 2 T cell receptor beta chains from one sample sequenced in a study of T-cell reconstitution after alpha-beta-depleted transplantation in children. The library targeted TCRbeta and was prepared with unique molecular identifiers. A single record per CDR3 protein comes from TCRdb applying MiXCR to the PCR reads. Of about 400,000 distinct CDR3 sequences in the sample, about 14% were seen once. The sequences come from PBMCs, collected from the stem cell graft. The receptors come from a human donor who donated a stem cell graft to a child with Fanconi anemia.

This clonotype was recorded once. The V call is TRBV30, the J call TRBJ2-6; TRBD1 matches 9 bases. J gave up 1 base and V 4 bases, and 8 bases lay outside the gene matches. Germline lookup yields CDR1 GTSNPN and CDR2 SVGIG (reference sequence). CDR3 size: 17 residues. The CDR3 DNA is TGTGCCTGGACGCGGGACAGGGTTAGGTCTGGGGCCAACGTCCTGACTTTC. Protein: CAWTRDRVRSGANVLTF.

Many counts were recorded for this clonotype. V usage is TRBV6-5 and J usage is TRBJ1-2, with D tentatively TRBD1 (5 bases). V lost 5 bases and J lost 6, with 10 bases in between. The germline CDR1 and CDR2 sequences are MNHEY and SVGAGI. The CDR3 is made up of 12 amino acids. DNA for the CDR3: TGTGCCAGCAGTGCAGGGAGTAATGGCTACACCTTC. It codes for CASSAGSNGYTF.